Presented here are 27 T cell receptor beta chains from one specimen sequenced in a study of blood T cell repertoires in COVID-19. Using immunoSEQ multiplex PCR, the repertoire was profiled, and TCRdb retains in-frame clones only, with some absent. The data hold tens of thousands of clones, with 84% observed a single time. Sequenced: peripheral blood. These receptors all come from a man aged 55 to 69 with acute or convalescent COVID-19.

A remark on this clone: The junction does not match germline at one end; this may be a read error. The chain employs TRBV24-1 and TRBJ1-1; 10 bases map to TRBD1. The CDR3 is 16 amino acids. Per the germline V gene, CDR1 is KGHDR and CDR2 is SFDVKD. The CDR3 DNA is TGTGCCACCAGTGATGGGCCGGGACAGGGGAACGCTGAAGCTTTCTTT. Amino acids: CATSDGPGQGNAEAFF.

This chain joins TRBV6-5 and TRBJ1-4; 9 positions match TRBD1. The germline V gene encodes CDR1 MNHEY and CDR2 SVGAGI. J lost 6 bases, V lost 2 bases, and 4 bases had no gene match. CDR3 size: 15 residues. The CDR3 sequence: CASSYGTGSDEKLFF. As DNA, the CDR3 is TGTGCCAGCAGTTACGGGACAGGGAGTGATGAAAAACTGTTTTTT.

This sequence joins TRBV3-1 (or the pseudogene TRBV3-2) and TRBJ1-1; D is unresolved. CDR1 is LGHDT and CDR2 is YNNKEL in the germline V gene (reference sequence). This CDR3 has 12 residues. V shed 0 bases and J shed 6 bases, with 5 bases lying between them. CDR3 DNA sequence: TGTGCCAGCAGCCAAGATACTCCTGAAGCTTTCTTT. This gives the protein CASSQDTPEAFF.

V gene TRBV29-1 combines with J gene TRBJ2-5; D unclear. V lost 3 bases to trimming and J lost 7 bases, with 12 bases between them. Germline V gene data show CDR1 as SQVTM and CDR2 as ANQGSEA. The CDR3 is 12 residues long. The CDR3 DNA follows: TGCAGCGTTGAGCCCAGGATTGGGACCCAGTACTTC. Translating it yields CSVEPRIGTQYF.

The chain has TRBV10-3 and TRBJ2-1; no reliable D call. V lost 6 bases, J lost 5 bases, and 8 bases lay in between. From germline, CDR1 is ENHRY and CDR2 SYGVKD. The CDR3 loop spans 12 amino acids. The CDR3 nucleotides read TGTGCCATCAGCTTGGGCGACAATGAGCAGTTCTTC. Its translation is CAISLGDNEQFF.

The genes are TRBV14 and TRBJ2-7; D uncertain. The germline gives CDR1 SGHDN, CDR2 FVKESK. V was clipped by 1 base and J by 2 bases, with 15 bases between them. The CDR3 consists of 16 residues. The CDR3 nucleotides read TGTGCCAGCAGCCAAGTCCCCTTTAGCCGGACCTACGAGCAGTACTTC. Protein product: CASSQVPFSRTYEQYF.

The chain recombines TRBV6-2 or TRBV6-3 with TRBJ1-5, with D possibly being TRBD1 (5 bases). The CDR3 runs 14 residues. CDR1 MNHEY and CDR2 SVGEGT come from the germline V gene. The V gene lost 0 bases and the J gene lost 7 bases, with 10 bases spanning the gap. The CDR3 here is CASSYSQGLQPQHF. As DNA, the CDR3 is TGTGCCAGCAGTTACTCCCAGGGTCTCCAGCCCCAGCATTTT.

In DNA form, the CDR3 reads TGTGCCAGCAGCTTAGGAGCGGGGGCATTCGAGCAGTACTTC. Its translation is CASSLGAGAFEQYF. This chain uses TRBV5-4 with TRBJ2-7; 8 bases fit TRBD2. V shed 2 bases, J shed 6 bases, and the junction held 7 bases outside the gene matches. The CDR3 consists of 14 residues. Germline V gives CDR1 SGHNT, CDR2 YYREEE (reference sequence). Complete variable domain (other parts from reference TRBV5-4 and TRBJ2-7): ETGVTQSPTHLIKTRGQQVTLRCSSQSGHNTVSWYQQALGQGPQFIFQYYREEENGRGNFPPRFSGLQFPNYSSELNVNALELDDSALYLCASSLGAGAFEQYFGPGTRLTVT.

The gene calls are TRBV6-5 and TRBJ1-2; 8 bases fit TRBD1. The CDR3 has 15 residues. V shed 6 bases, J shed 8 bases, and the junction held 14 bases outside the gene matches. Germline values: CDR1 MNHEY, CDR2 SVGAGI. The CDR3 bases are TGTGCCAGCAGCCCGCCGGGCAGGGGGCTTGGAGGCTACACCTTC. This gives the protein CASSPPGRGLGGYTF.

The genes are TRBV19 and TRBJ1-1; D gene ambiguous. This CDR3 is 11 amino acids long. Germline V lookup: CDR1 LNHDA, CDR2 SQIVND (reference sequence). V was pared by 8 bases and J by 1 base, with 5 bases between. The DNA for the CDR3 is TGTGCCAGTTCAGAGAACACTGAAGCTTTCTTT. This sequence encodes CASSENTEAFF.

A single count supports this clone. The rearrangement joins TRBV29-1 to TRBJ2-7, with D perhaps matching TRBD1 (5 bases). The V and J ends lost 1 base and 2 bases respectively, with 9 bases between them. Per the germline V gene, CDR1 is SQVTM and CDR2 is ANQGSEA. The CDR3 contains 13 residues. CDR3 residues: CSVEGDSTYEQYF. The CDR3 DNA follows: TGCAGCGTTGAAGGCGACAGTACCTACGAGCAGTACTTC.

The chain has TRBV7-8 and TRBJ1-5; D is undetermined. V was clipped by 3 bases and J by 4 bases, with 10 bases between them. The germline V gene has CDR1 SGHVS and CDR2 FQNEAQ. This CDR3 spans 14 amino acids. The CDR3: CASSFGTQNQPQHF. As DNA, the CDR3 is TGTGCCAGCAGCTTTGGCACACAAAATCAGCCCCAGCATTTT.

The CDR3 nucleotides are TGCGCCAGCAGCTGGTCGGGACAGGGCACCTACGAGCAGTACTTC. Protein product: CASSWSGQGTYEQYF. V usage is TRBV5-1 and J usage is TRBJ2-7, with 9 bases that match TRBD1. The V gene end was trimmed by 3 bases and the J gene end by 2 bases; junction bases not matched to a gene: 6. CDR1 is SGHRS and CDR2 is YFSETQ in the germline V gene. This CDR3 has 15 residues.

The rearrangement uses TRBV11-2 and TRBJ1-5; 7 nucleotides line up with TRBD1. Germline CDR1 reads SGHAT; CDR2 reads FQNNGV. Trimming at V came to 5 bases and at J to 0 bases, leaving 4 bases not matched to a gene. This CDR3 region has 15 residues. The CDR3 sequence is CASSTGQNSNQPQHF. The CDR3 nucleotides read TGTGCCAGCAGCACGGGACAGAATAGCAATCAGCCCCAGCATTTT. Supplemented by reference TRBV11-2 and TRBJ1-5, the full variable domain reads EAGVAQSPRYKIIEKRQSVAFWCNPISGHATLYWYQQILGQGPKLLIQFQNNGVVDDSQLPKDRFSAERLKGVDSTLKIQPAKLEDSAVYLCASSTGQNSNQPQHFGDGTRLSIL.

The CDR3 protein is CAISESITGAGYTF. CDR3 DNA: TGTGCCATCAGTGAGTCGATAACAGGGGCTGGCTACACCTTC. The V and J genes are TRBV10-3 and TRBJ1-2; 7 nucleotides line up with TRBD1. With V trimmed by 0 bases and J by 7 bases, 5 bases remained unmatched. There are 14 residues in the CDR3. Per germline, CDR1 ENHRY and CDR2 SYGVKD.

This chain uses TRBV29-1 with TRBJ2-1; 7 bases match TRBD1. There are 11 residues in the CDR3. Looked up from germline, CDR1 is SQVTM and CDR2 is ANQGSEA. With V trimmed by 6 bases and J by 7 bases, 3 bases remained unmatched. The CDR3 sequence is CSVGTVNEQFF. CDR3 nucleotide sequence: TGCAGCGTGGGGACAGTTAATGAGCAGTTCTTC.

J is TRBJ2-7 and V is TRBV10-3, with D perhaps TRBD1 (5 bases). V was cut by 4 bases and J by 4 bases, with 17 bases left in between. This CDR3 spans 15 amino acids. CDR1 and CDR2 (germline): ENHRY, SYGVKD. This CDR3 is CAISVTPRQNYEQYF. CDR3 sequence (DNA): TGTGCCATCAGTGTGACCCCGAGACAGAATTACGAGCAGTACTTC.

The rearrangement uses TRBV6-4 and TRBJ2-3; possibly TRBD2 for D (6 bases). V lost 8 bases and J lost 2, with 14 bases in between. This CDR3 is 14 amino acids long. CDR1 and CDR2 (germline): MRHNA, SNTAGT. The CDR3 sequence is CASSRDFLTDTQYF. CDR3 nucleotides: TGTGCCAGCTCCCGGGACTTCCTCACAGATACGCAGTATTTT.

This clone was counted between two and nine times. The rearrangement links TRBV14 to TRBJ2-4, with a possible D match to TRBD1 (6 bases). CDR1 and CDR2 (germline): SGHDN, FVKESK. Trimming cost V 4 bases and J 7 bases, with 26 bases left between them. The length of the CDR3 is 18 residues. This chain's CDR3 is CASSRASGTQDSSNIQYF. The CDR3 DNA is TGTGCCAGCAGCCGAGCTTCCGGGACGCAGGACAGTAGCAACATTCAGTACTTC.

The count of this clone is one. The rearrangement links TRBV30 to TRBJ1-2; D possibly corresponds to TRBD1 (5 bases). Trimming took off 3 bases at V and 5 bases at J, with 7 bases between the two ends. The CDR3 covers 11 residues. The V gene's germline CDR1 is GTSNPN and CDR2 SVGIG (reference sequence). CDR3 region: CAWSRVYGYTF. The CDR3 nucleotides read TGTGCCTGGAGCAGGGTTTATGGCTACACCTTC.

J is TRBJ1-3 and V is TRBV6-5, with 7 nucleotides matching TRBD1. Germline CDR1 is MNHEY and CDR2 is SVGAGI. The V gene end was trimmed by 2 bases and the J gene end by 2 bases; junction bases not matched to a gene: 3. The CDR3 loop spans 15 amino acids. CDR3 amino acids: CASSYLGQPGNTIYF. DNA for the CDR3: TGTGCCAGCAGTTACCTGGGACAGCCTGGAAACACCATATATTTT.

J is TRBJ2-4 and V is TRBV25-1, with 7 bases aligning to TRBD2. CDR1 is MGHDK, CDR2 SYGVNS, per germline. With V trimmed by 6 bases and J by 4 bases, 6 bases remained unmatched. The CDR3 length is 14 residues. CDR3 DNA sequence: TGTGCCAGCAGCCCGGGAGGTGGAAAAAACATTCAGTACTTC. As protein: CASSPGGGKNIQYF.

The table lists this clone with a few counts. The chain joins TRBV5-1 to TRBJ2-7; possible D gene TRBD2, 5 bases. V lost 0 bases to trimming and J lost 2 bases, with 15 bases between them. This CDR3 region has 16 residues. From germline, CDR1 is SGHRS and CDR2 YFSETQ. The chain's CDR3 is CASSLGVRGHTYEQYF. The DNA for the CDR3 is TGCGCCAGCAGCTTGGGAGTGCGCGGGCACACCTACGAGCAGTACTTC.

The chain has TRBV7-3 and TRBJ2-3; 12 bases map to TRBD2. The CDR3 is 15 amino acids. The germline gives CDR1 SGHTA, CDR2 FQGTGA. Trimming cost V 4 bases and J 2 bases; bases outside gene matches: 1. CDR3 nucleotide sequence: TGTGCCAGCAGCTCTAGCGGGGGGGTCACAGATACGCAGTATTTT. Translation: CASSSSGGVTDTQYF.

CDR3 protein: CASSLAGQGYTF. The CDR3 bases are TGTGCCAGCAGTTTGGCAGGGCAAGGCTACACCTTC. This chain links TRBV28 with TRBJ1-2; D possibly corresponds to TRBD1 (5 bases). This CDR3 contains 12 residues. Trimming cost V 3 bases and J 8 bases, with 10 bases left between them. CDR1 MDHEN and CDR2 SYDVKM come from the germline V gene.

This rearrangement joins TRBV6-5 to TRBJ1-5; 7 positions match TRBD1. There are 15 residues in the CDR3. Unmatched junction bases numbered 12, after V lost 6 bases and J lost 7 bases. Per germline, CDR1 MNHEY and CDR2 SVGAGI. CDR3 nucleotides: TGTGCCAGCAGACCCAACAGGGGTGAGGGACAGCCCCAGCATTTT. Translated, it gives CASRPNRGEGQPQHF.

The chain uses TRBV27 and TRBJ2-5; 7 positions agree with TRBD1. Trimming at V came to 3 bases and at J to 5 bases, leaving 6 bases not matched to a gene. The CDR3 is 14 residues long. CDR1 is MNHEY and CDR2 is SMNVEV in the germline V gene (reference sequence). The CDR3 spells CASSLSGRGETQYF. The CDR3 region has the DNA TGTGCCAGCAGTTTGAGTGGCAGGGGGGAGACCCAGTACTTC.